Included here is one T cell receptor (beta chain) sequence, with context. The target antigen is unknown. The data originate from a study of T cell responses to AZD1222 COVID-19 vaccine. Whole-study results and caveats: Increased Spike-specific TCR breadth and depth were observed after two AZD1222 doses.

Sequencing used immunoSEQ multiplex PCR; TCRdb keeps in-frame clones, though not all of them. The sample records tens of thousands of clones, approximately 91% being singletons. This CDR3 region has 14 residues. Germline values: CDR1 SGHTA, CDR2 FQGNSA. V was pared by 3 bases and J by 2 bases, with 10 bases between. This receptor was obtained from an adult in good health. The sample in question was peripheral blood, obtained on day 0 of AZD1222 vaccination. This sequence joins TRBV7-2 and TRBJ1-1; no firm D call. The CDR3: CASSLGRTNTEAFF. As DNA, the CDR3 is TGTGCCAGCAGCTTGGGCAGGACTAACACTGAAGCTTTCTTT.